This T cell receptor beta chain was captured in a study of blood T cell repertoires in COVID-19. Study-level background: COVID-19 samples from acute and convalescent phases originated in the United States, Italy and Spain. PBMCs, B-cell-depleted T cells, or T cells were the source of the cDNA or gDNA that made up the material.

Source study methods: The authors estimated nucleated cell counts from reference gene primer amplification. Using immunoSEQ multiplex PCR, the repertoire was profiled, and TCRdb retains in-frame clones only, with some absent. The DNA gave D and trimming, while V, J and clone size come from that table. The data hold 100,000 to 130,000 clones, with about 85% observed a single time. Material: peripheral blood. The receptor was derived from a woman in her 70s with acute or convalescent COVID-19.

CDR3 protein: CATSGQGTNTGELFF. CDR3 nucleotide sequence: TGTGCCACGAGCGGACAGGGGACGAACACCGGGGAGCTGTTTTTT. The chain is built from TRBV24-1 and TRBJ2-2, with TRBD1 identical over 9 bases. This CDR3 comprises 15 residues. The junction had 5 bases not matched to a gene; V was cut back by 10 bases and J by 0 bases. Germline assignment: CDR1 KGHDR and CDR2 SFDVKD.